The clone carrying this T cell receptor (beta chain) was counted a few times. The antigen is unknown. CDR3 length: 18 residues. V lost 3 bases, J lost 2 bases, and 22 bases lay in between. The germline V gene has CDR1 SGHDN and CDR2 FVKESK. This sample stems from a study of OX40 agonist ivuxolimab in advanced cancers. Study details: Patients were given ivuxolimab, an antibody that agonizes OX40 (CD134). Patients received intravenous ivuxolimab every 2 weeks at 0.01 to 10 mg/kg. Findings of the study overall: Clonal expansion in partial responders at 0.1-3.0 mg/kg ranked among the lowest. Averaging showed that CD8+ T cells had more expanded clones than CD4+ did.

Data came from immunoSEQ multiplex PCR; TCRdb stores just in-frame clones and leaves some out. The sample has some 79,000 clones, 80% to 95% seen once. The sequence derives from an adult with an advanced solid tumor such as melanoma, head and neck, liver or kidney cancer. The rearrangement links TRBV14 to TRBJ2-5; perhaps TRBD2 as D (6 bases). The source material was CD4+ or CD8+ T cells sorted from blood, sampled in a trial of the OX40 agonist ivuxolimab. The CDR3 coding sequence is TGTGCCAGCAGCCAGACCTTCACGGTGGGACTCCGGCAAGAGACCCAGTACTTC. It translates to CASSQTFTVGLRQETQYF.